This note documents a single T cell receptor (beta chain) sequence. These data are taken from a study of blood T cell repertoires in COVID-19. Study background: Italy, Spain and the United States were the sources of the convalescent and acute COVID-19 samples.

Original methodology: Reference gene primer amplification gave estimated nucleated cell counts. Here immunoSEQ multiplex PCR was the method, and the copy in TCRdb shows in-frame clones only, minus some. The V and J calls and the clone size are those of that table, but D and trimming were determined from the DNA. Of 200,000 to 250,000 clones listed, about four fifths are singletons. Trimming cost V 5 bases and J 2 bases; bases outside gene matches: 4. This CDR3 comprises 14 residues. Germline V CDR1 and CDR2: SGHAT, FQNNGV. The sequence came from a woman aged 45-60 years with acute COVID-19. The sample comprised PBMCs or T cells enriched from blood (not recorded which). The V call is TRBV11-2, the J call TRBJ2-5; 8 bases line up with TRBD1. The DNA of the CDR3 is TGTGCCAGCAGCACCCGGACAGGGCAAGAGACCCAGTACTTC. This codes for CASSTRTGQETQYF.